The rows below give T cell receptor beta chains drawn from one sample of a study of Graves' ophthalmopathy and Graves' hyperthyroidism. TCRdb reprocessed the multiplex PCR reads with MiXCR, giving one entry per CDR3 protein. The repertoire has 900,000 to 1,200,000 distinct CDR3 sequences, roughly 35% of them found once; the top ten carry 11%. Sequenced material: peripheral blood or thyroid tissue (not recorded which). The receptors stem from an adult man with Graves' hyperthyroidism. Both conserved end residues are part of each CDR3. The D gene is left open where the match is weak.

v_gene,d_gene,j_gene,CDR3aa
TRBV7-9,.,TRBJ1-6,CASSFQQGYSPLHF
TRBV10-3,.,TRBJ2-5,CAISESRGQETQYF
TRBV19,.,TRBJ2-6,CASSNDRTF
TRBV19,.,TRBJ1-3,CATDSYSGNTIYF
TRBV4-3,.,TRBJ1-6,CASSQVKGGGNSPLHF
TRBV7-3,.,TRBJ1-2,CASSPAGTAGYTF
TRBV24-1,TRBD2,TRBJ2-5,CATGLAGGQETQYF
TRBV10-1,TRBD1,TRBJ1-1,CASSGDSLNTEAFF
TRBV7-9,.,TRBJ2-7,CASSLGLNEQYF
TRBV4-3,.,TRBJ2-5,CASSQDSRAGTQYF
TRBV12-3/TRBV12-4,.,TRBJ2-5,CASSLARQKYQETQYF
TRBV28,TRBD1,TRBJ2-5,CASRRGTGDMETQYF
TRBV24-1,TRBD1,TRBJ1-2,CASSVETGGSLNYGYTF
TRBV25-1,TRBD1,TRBJ1-1,CASGQGAAEAFF
TRBV9,TRBD1,TRBJ1-6,CASSPGQGYRALHF
TRBV4-3,TRBD1,TRBJ1-5,CASSQDTGGYNQPQHF
TRBV7-6,.,TRBJ2-5,CASSFGLVGWGVETQYF
TRBV5-4,.,TRBJ2-5,CASSSSSVGTQYF
TRBV25-1,TRBD1,TRBJ1-1,CASTPDRAVNTEAFF
TRBV12-3/TRBV12-4,TRBD1,TRBJ2-7,CASSYQGAGIYEQYF
TRBV4-3,.,TRBJ2-7,CASSQEGGMRGEQYF
TRBV5-6,TRBD2,TRBJ2-7,CASSTGGNEQYF
TRBV19,.,TRBJ2-7,CASSIDLGATYEQYF
TRBV9,.,TRBJ2-7,CASSVEGAGEQYF
TRBV12-3/TRBV12-4,.,TRBJ2-7,CASHDGYEQYF
TRBV4-1,.,TRBJ1-4,CASSLGWVNEKLFF
TRBV7-2,.,TRBJ2-7,CASSLRGGQGEQYF
TRBV4-3,.,TRBJ1-2,CASSQEGRGRSGYTF